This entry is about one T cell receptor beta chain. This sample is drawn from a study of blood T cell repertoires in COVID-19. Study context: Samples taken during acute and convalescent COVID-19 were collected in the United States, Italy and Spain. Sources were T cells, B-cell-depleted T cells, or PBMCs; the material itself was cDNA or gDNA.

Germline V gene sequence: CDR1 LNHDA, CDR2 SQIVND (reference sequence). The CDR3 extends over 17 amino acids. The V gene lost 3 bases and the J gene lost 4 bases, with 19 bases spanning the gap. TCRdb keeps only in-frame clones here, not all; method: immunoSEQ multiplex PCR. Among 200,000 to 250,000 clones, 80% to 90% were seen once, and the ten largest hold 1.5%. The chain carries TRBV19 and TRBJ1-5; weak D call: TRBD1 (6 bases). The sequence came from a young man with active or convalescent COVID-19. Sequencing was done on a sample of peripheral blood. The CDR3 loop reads CASSMERGAAGNQPQHF. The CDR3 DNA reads TGTGCCAGTAGTATGGAGCGGGGGGCGGCGGGAAATCAGCCCCAGCATTTT.